A single TCR beta chain is shown here with its context. Its antigen is as yet unknown. The entry originates in a study of shared clonotypes between healthy human individuals. Findings of the study overall: Apart from blood, nothing was sampled; tissue repertoires likely differ.

Donors comprised healthy HIV-negative adults lacking recent acute infections or vaccinations. Only Caucasian adults living in Nashville, Tennessee made up the donor group. CDR3 size: 15 residues. Looked up from germline, CDR1 is SGHVS and CDR2 is FNYEAQ. Trimming took 2 bases from V and 6 from J, leaving 16 bases between them. A deep-level run was used for the assay. Sequencing used immunoSEQ multiplex PCR; TCRdb keeps in-frame clones, though not all of them. The table lists around 500,000 clones, 79% of them singletons. The sequence came from a woman in her forties in good health. Some clones in this sample may be carry-over from other donors' samples. The rearrangement joins TRBV7-6 to TRBJ1-1; weak D call: TRBD1 (5 bases). Sequences were obtained from PBMCs. The DNA of the CDR3 is TGTGCCAGCAGCTTACAACGAGGGGTTGAGGCTGAAGCTTTCTTT. Translation gives CASSLQRGVEAEAFF.